Below are 28 T cell receptor beta chains sequenced from a single sample in a study of blood T cell repertoires in COVID-19. Assay: immunoSEQ multiplex PCR; the TCRdb copy retains only in-frame clones and omits some. The sample has about 200,000 clones, approximately 90% seen once; the top ten hold roughly a sixth. The sample was peripheral blood. The receptors come from a man aged 50 to 59 with COVID-19, enrolled during active disease.

The V call is TRBV19, the J call TRBJ2-7; D perhaps matches TRBD2 (5 bases). Germline CDR1 is LNHDA and CDR2 is SQIVND (reference sequence). Between the trimmed V and J ends, which lost 3 bases and 6 bases, there was a span of 15 bases. The CDR3 spans 14 residues. CDR3: CASSIRGGASEQYF. CDR3 sequence (DNA): TGTGCCAGTAGTATTCGGGGTGGTGCCAGCGAGCAGTACTTC.

The genes are TRBV10-1 and TRBJ1-6; D uncertain. The CDR3 is 14 amino acids. The ends were cut back, 2 bases at V and 9 bases at J, with 11 bases in the middle. CDR1 is WNHNN, CDR2 SYGVQD, per germline (reference sequence). As DNA, the CDR3 is TGCGCCAGCAGTGAGAGGCCCCCGGGTTCACCCCTCCACTTT. This gives the protein CASSERPPGSPLHF.

The rearrangement links TRBV3-1 (or the pseudogene TRBV3-2) to TRBJ2-1; 8 bases align to TRBD1. The CDR3 has 13 residues. Germline V gene lookup returns CDR1 LGHDT and CDR2 YNNKEL (reference sequence). The V and J ends lost 4 bases and 9 bases, in that order; junction bases with no gene match: 5. CDR3 sequence (DNA): TGTGCCAGCAGCCTTCGGACAGGGACTGAGCAGTTCTTC. It yields the protein CASSLRTGTEQFF.

The rearrangement joins TRBV7-6 to TRBJ2-7; D may be TRBD1 (5 bases). The CDR3 is 13 residues long. Trimming stripped 3 bases from V and 4 bases from J, with 10 bases between. Germline lookup yields CDR1 SGHVS and CDR2 FNYEAQ. The CDR3 is CASSFDSPYEQYF. The CDR3 coding sequence is TGTGCCAGCAGCTTTGACAGTCCTTACGAGCAGTACTTC.

This clone has more than one count but fewer than ten. V usage is TRBV27 and J usage is TRBJ2-1, with TRBD2 matching over 8 bases. Germline trimming cut 6 bases from V and 8 bases from J; bases unmatched to any gene: 9. CDR1 and CDR2 from the germline V gene are MNHEY and SMNVEV (reference sequence). This CDR3 has 14 residues. Here the CDR3 DNA reads TGTGCCAGCAGGGAACGACTAGCGTTCGATGAGCAGTTCTTC. Residues: CASRERLAFDEQFF.

The chain carries TRBV30 and TRBJ1-1; 10 bases align to TRBD1. V shed 3 bases and J 6 bases; nucleotides not matched to a gene: 7. This CDR3 has 14 amino acids. Germline CDR1 and CDR2: GTSNPN and SVGIG (reference sequence). CDR3 DNA: TGTGCCTGGAGGAGGGACAGGGGAAGAGCTGAAGCTTTCTTT. Protein product: CAWRRDRGRAEAFF.

V and J are TRBV7-3 and TRBJ1-2; 9 bases are a match to TRBD1. V lost 2 bases to trimming and J lost 8 bases; unmatched junction nucleotides: 9. CDR1 SGHTA and CDR2 FQGTGA come from the germline V gene. The CDR3 has 15 amino acids. The DNA of the CDR3 is TGTGCCAGCAGCTTAGGGGGACAGGGAGTTGAGGGCTACACCTTC. It yields the protein CASSLGGQGVEGYTF. The complete variable domain, with remaining parts taken from reference TRBV7-3 and TRBJ1-2, reads GAGVSQTPSNKVTEKGKYVELRCDPISGHTALYWYRQSLGQGPEFLIYFQGTGAADDSGLPNDRFFAVRPEGSVSTLKIQRTERGDSAVYLCASSLGGQGVEGYTFGSGTRLTVV.

This chain joins TRBV29-1 and TRBJ2-3, with a possible D match to TRBD1 (5 bases). The germline V gene encodes CDR1 SQVTM and CDR2 ANQGSEA. The CDR3 extends over 11 amino acids. This CDR3 reads CSGHLTDTQYF. The DNA for the CDR3 is TGCAGTGGACACCTCACAGATACGCAGTATTTT.

The J gene is TRBJ2-3, the V gene TRBV11-2, with D unclear. The germline gives CDR1 SGHAT, CDR2 FQNNGV. Between the trimmed V and J ends, which lost 3 bases and 6 bases, there was a span of 7 bases. This CDR3 is 12 amino acids long. CDR3 sequence (DNA): TGTGCCAGCAGCTTCCCCGGGGATACGCAGTATTTT. Protein: CASSFPGDTQYF.

The CDR3 nucleotides read TGTGCCAGCAGCTTAGGTTGGGCTGAGACAGGGGGTACAGATACGCAGTATTTT. The encoded protein is CASSLGWAETGGTDTQYF. The V gene is TRBV5-5, the J gene TRBJ2-3, with 9 bases lining up with TRBD1. The CDR3 is 18 amino acids. Germline V gene data show CDR1 as SGHKS and CDR2 as YYEKEE (reference sequence). With V trimmed by 2 bases and J by 3 bases, 13 bases remained unmatched. Based on the CDR3 plus reference TRBV5-5 and TRBJ2-3, the full variable domain is DAGVTQSPTHLIKTRGQQVTLRCSPISGHKSVSWYQQVLGQGPQFIFQYYEKEERGRGNFPDRFSARQFPNYSSELNVNALLLGDSALYLCASSLGWAETGGTDTQYFGPGTRLTVL.

The chain recombines TRBV7-2 with TRBJ1-1; D is perhaps TRBD1 (6 bases). Germline-derived CDR1 and CDR2 are SGHTA and FQGNSA. This CDR3 is 14 amino acids long. The V end lost 5 bases, the J end lost 2 bases, and 12 bases lay between the germline ends. The CDR3 region has the DNA TGTGCCAGCAGCCCCTGGACAGAAAACACTGAAGCTTTCTTT. Its translation: CASSPWTENTEAFF.

This clone was seen a few times. The rearrangement joins TRBV7-2 to TRBJ1-5; maybe TRBD1 (5 bases). Germline CDR1 reads SGHTA; CDR2 reads FQGNSA. CDR3 size: 15 residues. Trimming removed 1 base from V and 1 base from J, with 8 bases in between. This chain's CDR3 is CASSLEGRSNQPQHF. The DNA for the CDR3 is TGTGCCAGCAGCTTAGAGGGGAGGAGCAATCAGCCCCAGCATTTT.

This clone was recorded once. The V gene is TRBV7-3, the J gene TRBJ1-1; D remains ambiguous. The V end lost 5 bases, the J end lost 4 bases, and 23 bases lay between the germline ends. Germline V gives CDR1 SGHTA, CDR2 FQGTGA. This CDR3 spans 17 amino acids. This CDR3 is CASSASGRGVMGTEAFF. CDR3 nucleotides: TGTGCCAGCAGCGCCTCAGGACGGGGAGTTATGGGCACTGAAGCTTTCTTT.

This clone has just a few counts. The rearrangement uses TRBV18 and TRBJ2-7; no reliable D call. Per the germline V gene, CDR1 is KGHSH and CDR2 is LQKENI. Between the trimmed V and J ends, which lost 6 bases and 2 bases, there was a span of 8 bases. The CDR3 has 12 amino acids. The CDR3 protein is CASSQTTYEQYF. In DNA, the CDR3 is TGTGCCAGCTCGCAGACAACCTACGAGCAGTACTTC.

This clone was counted a single time. The chain has TRBV6-5 and TRBJ2-3; D is undetermined. This CDR3 has 11 residues. Germline CDR1 and CDR2: MNHEY and SVGAGI. Trimming pared 4 bases from V and 8 bases from J, leaving 7 bases between. CDR3 sequence: CASSFESTQYF. Here the CDR3 DNA reads TGTGCCAGCAGTTTCGAGAGTACGCAGTATTTT.

V is TRBV4-2 and J is TRBJ2-1, with TRBD1 matching 9 bases. The CDR3 totals 16 residues. Looked up from germline, CDR1 is LGHNA and CDR2 is YNFKEQ. Trimming took 1 base from V and 2 from J; bases not matched to a gene: 3. In DNA form, the CDR3 reads TGTGCCAGCAGCCAAGCGGGGACAGGGACCTACAATGAGCAGTTCTTC. This gives the protein CASSQAGTGTYNEQFF.

The chain couples TRBV18 to TRBJ2-1; 14 positions match TRBD2. CDR1 KGHSH and CDR2 LQKENI come from the germline V gene. The CDR3 loop spans 18 amino acids. V lost 0 bases to trimming and J lost 8 bases; unmatched junction nucleotides: 9. DNA for the CDR3: TGTGCCAGCTCACCACCTGGACTAGCGGGAGGTCCCCGGGATGAGCAGTTCTTC. This translates into CASSPPGLAGGPRDEQFF.

The genes are TRBV6-1 and TRBJ2-2; D may be TRBD2 (6 bases). V was clipped by 2 bases and J by 5 bases, with 18 bases between them. There are 17 residues in the CDR3. Germline V lookup: CDR1 MNHNS, CDR2 SASEGT. The CDR3 sequence is CASSEPVWDGSTGELFF. The CDR3 region has the DNA TGTGCCAGCAGTGAACCAGTCTGGGACGGGAGTACCGGGGAGCTGTTTTTT.

The rearrangement uses TRBV29-1 and TRBJ2-3, with D possibly being TRBD1 (6 bases). Trimming removed 5 bases at V and 1 base at J, with 13 bases between. The CDR3 runs 14 residues. Per germline, CDR1 SQVTM and CDR2 ANQGSEA. The CDR3 loop reads CSVQQGEGTDTQYF. The CDR3 region has the DNA TGCAGCGTTCAACAGGGCGAGGGCACAGATACGCAGTATTTT.

The chain employs TRBV19 and TRBJ2-5; 11 nucleotides agree with TRBD2. V lost 5 bases, J lost 2 bases, and 4 bases stayed unmatched. Per the germline V gene, CDR1 is LNHDA and CDR2 is SQIVND (reference sequence). The CDR3 is 15 residues long. In nucleotides, the CDR3 is TGTGCCAGTAGTCACCTAGCGGGGGGACAAGAGACCCAGTACTTC. It encodes CASSHLAGGQETQYF. Based on the CDR3 plus reference TRBV19 and TRBJ2-5, the full variable domain is DGGITQSPKYLFRKEGQNVTLSCEQNLNHDAMYWYRQDPGQGLRLIYYSQIVNDFQKGDIAEGYSVSREKKESFPLTVTSAQKNPTAFYLCASSHLAGGQETQYFGPGTRLLVL.

The CDR3, as DNA: TGTGCCAGCAGCCACGGGGAGACCCAGTACTTC. This translates into CASSHGETQYF. This rearrangement joins TRBV6-5 to TRBJ2-5; D is unclear. The V end was cut by 6 bases, the J end by 5 bases, with 7 bases between. This CDR3 has 11 residues. Germline V CDR1 and CDR2: MNHEY, SVGAGI.

The V gene is TRBV6-2 or TRBV6-3, the J gene TRBJ2-3; the match to TRBD2 covers 16 bases. This CDR3 is 16 amino acids long. The V and J ends lost 6 bases and 4 bases, in that order; junction bases with no gene match: 4. Germline-derived CDR1 and CDR2 are MNHEY and SVGEGT. The CDR3 DNA sequence: TGTGCCAGCAGCCCGGGACTAGCGGGGGGGTCAGATACGCAGTATTTT. It yields the protein CASSPGLAGGSDTQYF.

This sequence joins TRBV5-8 and TRBJ2-2, with TRBD1 identical over 9 bases. Germline-derived CDR1 and CDR2 are SGHTS and YDEGEE. The CDR3 is made up of 17 amino acids. J was trimmed by 1 base and V by 5 bases; bases with no gene match: 9. The CDR3 sequence is CASRSGTGWRNTGELFF. Written as DNA, the CDR3 is TGTGCCAGCAGATCCGGGACAGGGTGGCGGAACACCGGGGAGCTGTTTTTT.

This clone showed up just once. The rearrangement links TRBV5-6 to TRBJ1-3; no clear D gene. CDR1 is SGHDT and CDR2 is YYEEEE in the germline V gene. The CDR3 has 12 amino acids. Trimming cost V 3 bases and J 9 bases, with 10 bases left between them. CDR3 region: CASSWARGTIYF. CDR3 sequence (DNA): TGTGCCAGCAGCTGGGCCCGGGGCACCATATATTTT.

V and J are TRBV6-6 and TRBJ1-2; TRBD1 matches at 8 bases. Germline lookup yields CDR1 MNHNY and CDR2 SVGAGI (reference sequence). The J segment lost 3 bases and the V segment lost 4 bases, leaving 4 bases of the junction unmatched. The CDR3 is made up of 14 amino acids. The CDR3 region is CASSLKQGDYGYTF. The CDR3 bases are TGTGCCAGCAGTTTAAAACAGGGGGACTATGGCTACACCTTC.

A remark on this clone: Other DNA sequences of this sample code for an identical CDR3. The chain carries TRBV6-1 and TRBJ2-7; tentative D call: TRBD1 (5 bases). The CDR3 spans 12 residues. Trimming took off 2 bases at V and 4 bases at J, with 6 bases between the two ends. Germline V gives CDR1 MNHNS, CDR2 SASEGT. The CDR3 reads CASSEQGYEQYF. CDR3 coding DNA: TGTGCCAGCAGTGAACAGGGTTACGAGCAGTACTTC.

The genes are TRBV3-1 (or the pseudogene TRBV3-2) and TRBJ2-2; TRBD1 aligns across 7 bases. CDR1 is LGHDT, CDR2 YNNKEL, per germline (reference sequence). The CDR3 is made up of 15 amino acids. Trimming took 0 bases from V and 5 from J; bases not matched to a gene: 3. In nucleotides, the CDR3 is TGTGCCAGCAGCCAAGAGACAGGGAATACCGGGGAGCTGTTTTTT. Protein product: CASSQETGNTGELFF.

In the case of this clone: Other DNA sequences within the sample encode an identical CDR3. This CDR3 reads CASSRDRVDGYTF. The CDR3 DNA follows: TGTGCCAGCAGTCGGGACAGGGTTGATGGCTACACCTTC. The chain is built from TRBV5-4 and TRBJ1-2, with TRBD1 identical over 9 bases. There are 13 residues in the CDR3. The V segment lost 5 bases and the J segment 6 bases; nucleotides outside the gene matches: 5. CDR1 is SGHNT, CDR2 YYREEE, per germline (reference sequence).